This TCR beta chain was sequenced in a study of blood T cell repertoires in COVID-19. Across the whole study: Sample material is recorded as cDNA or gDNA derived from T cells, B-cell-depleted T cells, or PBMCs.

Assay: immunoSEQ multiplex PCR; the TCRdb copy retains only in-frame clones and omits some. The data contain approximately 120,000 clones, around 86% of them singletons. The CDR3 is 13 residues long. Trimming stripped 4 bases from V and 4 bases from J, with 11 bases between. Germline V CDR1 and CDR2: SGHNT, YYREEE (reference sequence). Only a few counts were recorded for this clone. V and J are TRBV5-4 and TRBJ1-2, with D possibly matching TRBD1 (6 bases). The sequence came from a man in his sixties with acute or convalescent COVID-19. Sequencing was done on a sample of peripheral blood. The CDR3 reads CASSPQGSYGYTF. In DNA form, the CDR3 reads TGTGCCAGCAGCCCCCAGGGGAGCTATGGCTACACCTTC. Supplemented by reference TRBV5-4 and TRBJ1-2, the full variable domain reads ETGVTQSPTHLIKTRGQQVTLRCSSQSGHNTVSWYQQALGQGPQFIFQYYREEENGRGNFPPRFSGLQFPNYSSELNVNALELDDSALYLCASSPQGSYGYTFGSGTRLTVV.